These T cell receptor beta chains were read from a single sample in a study of cytomegalovirus exposure and HLA in healthy donors. Here immunoSEQ multiplex PCR was the method, and the copy in TCRdb shows in-frame clones only, minus some. Among about 180,000 clones listed, 75% to 85% were seen once. What was sequenced was PBMCs. The receptor set was obtained from a woman aged 30 to 39 in good health and CMV-seropositive. Both conserved end residues are part of each CDR3. Each record gives: D gene, clone size, J gene, V gene, CDR3 DNA, CDR3 protein. D genes are given only for firm matches. Only part of the rows carry a size: once, few, many, or a class if the clone is expanded.

D gene: NA; clone size: NA; J gene: TRBJ1-1; V gene: TRBV7-3; CDR3 DNA: TGTGCCAGCAGCTTAGCTCCGACAGGAGTGAACACTGAAGCTTTCTTT; CDR3 protein: CASSLAPTGVNTEAFF
D gene: NA; clone size: NA; J gene: TRBJ1-3; V gene: TRBV11-2; CDR3 DNA: TGTGCCAGCAGTCCCAGGCAGCGGCGTTCTGGAAACACCATATATTTT; CDR3 protein: CASSPRQRRSGNTIYF
D gene: NA; clone size: few; J gene: TRBJ1-1; V gene: TRBV28; CDR3 DNA: TGTGCCAGCAGTGCAGGGTCTTTTCTTCCGGAAGCTTTCTTT; CDR3 protein: CASSAGSFLPEAFF
D gene: NA; clone size: NA; J gene: TRBJ2-4; V gene: TRBV6-5; CDR3 DNA: TGTGCCAGCAACCGCCAGGACATTCAGTACTTC; CDR3 protein: CASNRQDIQYF
D gene: NA; clone size: once; J gene: TRBJ2-7; V gene: TRBV6-5; CDR3 DNA: TGTGCCAGCAGTTACACCGACACCTCCTACGAGCAGTACTTC; CDR3 protein: CASSYTDTSYEQYF
D gene: NA; clone size: few; J gene: TRBJ2-7; V gene: TRBV25-1; CDR3 DNA: TGTGCCAGCAGTGTCTCAGGGGAATTTATATACGAGCAGTACTTC; CDR3 protein: CASSVSGEFIYEQYF
D gene: NA; clone size: NA; J gene: TRBJ2-5; V gene: TRBV2; CDR3 DNA: TGTGCCAGCAGTCGGGGGTCCGAGACCCAGTACTTC; CDR3 protein: CASSRGSETQYF
D gene: NA; clone size: NA; J gene: TRBJ2-7; V gene: TRBV18; CDR3 DNA: TGTGCCAGCTCACCTAACAGGGCCTACGAGCAGTACTTC; CDR3 protein: CASSPNRAYEQYF
D gene: TRBD1; clone size: once; J gene: TRBJ1-2; V gene: TRBV7-9; CDR3 DNA: TGTGCCAGCAGCCGCAAGACAGGGGGCGGCTACACCTTC; CDR3 protein: CASSRKTGGGYTF
D gene: TRBD2; clone size: few; J gene: TRBJ2-2; V gene: TRBV7-8; CDR3 DNA: TGTGCCAGCAGCCACGAAGCGGGGGCCTCGAACACCGGGGAGCTGTTTTTT; CDR3 protein: CASSHEAGASNTGELFF
D gene: TRBD1; clone size: NA; J gene: TRBJ2-1; V gene: TRBV5-1; CDR3 DNA: TGCGCCAGCAGCTCCTTCGGGACAGGGAGAGGGCAGTTCTTC; CDR3 protein: CASSSFGTGRGQFF
D gene: TRBD1; clone size: NA; J gene: TRBJ1-4; V gene: TRBV5-1; CDR3 DNA: TGCGCCAGCAGCGGACAGGGGGCGACTAATGAAAAACTGTTTTTT; CDR3 protein: CASSGQGATNEKLFF
D gene: NA; clone size: once; J gene: TRBJ1-4; V gene: TRBV19; CDR3 DNA: TGTGCCAGTAGTCCGGGGTCCGCGACTAATGAAAAACTGTTTTTT; CDR3 protein: CASSPGSATNEKLFF
D gene: TRBD1; clone size: NA; J gene: TRBJ1-2; V gene: TRBV27; CDR3 DNA: TGTGCCAGCAGTTTATCGACTCCCCGGACAGGCGGGATTGATGGCTACACCTTC; CDR3 protein: CASSLSTPRTGGIDGYTF
D gene: NA; clone size: NA; J gene: TRBJ1-4; V gene: TRBV2; CDR3 DNA: TGTGCCAGCAAACGGACAGCCAACTTAGCAACTAATGAAAAACTGTTTTTT; CDR3 protein: CASKRTANLATNEKLFF
D gene: NA; clone size: NA; J gene: TRBJ2-2; V gene: TRBV5-1; CDR3 DNA: TGCGCCAGCAGCTCGGACAGTGCCCCAACCTCCGGGGAGCTGTTTTTT; CDR3 protein: CASSSDSAPTSGELFF
D gene: NA; clone size: few; J gene: TRBJ2-3; V gene: TRBV9; CDR3 DNA: TGTGCCAGCAGCCCCACTCACACAGATACGCAGTATTTT; CDR3 protein: CASSPTHTDTQYF
D gene: NA; clone size: NA; J gene: TRBJ2-4; V gene: TRBV7-6; CDR3 DNA: TGTGCCAGCAGCTTAGGGCAGGGGACCATTCAGTACTTC; CDR3 protein: CASSLGQGTIQYF
D gene: TRBD1; clone size: NA; J gene: TRBJ1-5; V gene: TRBV6-5; CDR3 DNA: TGTGCCAGCAGTTACTTGGACAGGGCCAATCAGCCCCAGCATTTT; CDR3 protein: CASSYLDRANQPQHF
D gene: NA; clone size: NA; J gene: TRBJ1-6; V gene: TRBV14; CDR3 DNA: TGTGCCAGCAGCAATCGGACAAGTTTGTCACCCCTCCACTTT; CDR3 protein: CASSNRTSLSPLHF
D gene: NA; clone size: NA; J gene: TRBJ1-1; V gene: TRBV9; CDR3 DNA: TGTGCCAGCAGCGCTCGGGAGGTCATCGGAGCTTTCTTT; CDR3 protein: CASSAREVIGAFF
D gene: NA; clone size: NA; J gene: TRBJ1-5; V gene: TRBV6-1; CDR3 DNA: TGTGCCAGCAGTGATATGGAAGGTCCGTTGAGGAATCAGCCCCAGCATTTT; CDR3 protein: CASSDMEGPLRNQPQHF
D gene: TRBD1; clone size: NA; J gene: TRBJ2-3; V gene: TRBV4-3; CDR3 DNA: TGCGCCAGCAGCCAAGGACAGGGGTCCGCGGATACGCAGTATTTT; CDR3 protein: CASSQGQGSADTQYF
D gene: NA; clone size: NA; J gene: TRBJ2-7; V gene: TRBV6-1; CDR3 DNA: TGTGCCAGCAGTGAGTACAGAACGAGCTCCTACGAGCAGTACTTC; CDR3 protein: CASSEYRTSSYEQYF
D gene: NA; clone size: NA; J gene: TRBJ1-2; V gene: TRBV29-1; CDR3 DNA: TGCAGCGTTTACGGACGGGGCAGGGAGGGCTATGGCTACACCTTC; CDR3 protein: CSVYGRGREGYGYTF
D gene: NA; clone size: NA; J gene: TRBJ2-7; V gene: TRBV5-6; CDR3 DNA: TGTGCCAGCAGCCGAGGTGGCGGCTCCTACGAGCAGTACTTC; CDR3 protein: CASSRGGGSYEQYF
D gene: TRBD1; clone size: NA; J gene: TRBJ2-3; V gene: TRBV19; CDR3 DNA: TGTGCCAGTAGTATTAGGGGACAGGGGAAAGATACGCAGTATTTT; CDR3 protein: CASSIRGQGKDTQYF
D gene: TRBD2; clone size: NA; J gene: TRBJ2-2; V gene: TRBV6-1; CDR3 DNA: TGTGCCAGCAGTGGACTAGCGGGGGCCTCGAACACCGGGGAGCTGTTTTTT; CDR3 protein: CASSGLAGASNTGELFF
D gene: NA; clone size: NA; J gene: TRBJ1-2; V gene: TRBV4-3; CDR3 DNA: TGCGCCAGCAGCCAAGATCTCAGGGTGGGTGGCTACACCTTC; CDR3 protein: CASSQDLRVGGYTF
D gene: NA; clone size: few; J gene: TRBJ2-7; V gene: TRBV7-2; CDR3 DNA: TGTGCCAGCAGCTTAGTTTTGGACAGCTCCTACGAGCAGTACTTC; CDR3 protein: CASSLVLDSSYEQYF
D gene: TRBD2; clone size: NA; J gene: TRBJ2-2; V gene: TRBV19; CDR3 DNA: TGTGCCAGCGGCGGTGTTAGCGGGTCCACCGGGGAGCTGTTTTTT; CDR3 protein: CASGGVSGSTGELFF
D gene: TRBD2; clone size: few; J gene: TRBJ2-5; V gene: TRBV4-1; CDR3 DNA: TGCGCCAGCAGCCACGGACTAGCGGGGGGACAAGAGACCCAGTACTTC; CDR3 protein: CASSHGLAGGQETQYF
D gene: NA; clone size: once; J gene: TRBJ1-2; V gene: TRBV7-3; CDR3 DNA: TGTGCCAGCAGCCCGGACAGAAACTATGGCTACACCTTC; CDR3 protein: CASSPDRNYGYTF
D gene: NA; clone size: once; J gene: TRBJ2-2; V gene: TRBV6-1; CDR3 DNA: TGTGCCAGCGGACAGCCAGAAGGGACCGGGGAGCTGTTTTTT; CDR3 protein: CASGQPEGTGELFF
D gene: NA; clone size: medium-sized; J gene: TRBJ2-5; V gene: TRBV7-9; CDR3 DNA: TGTGCCAGCAGCTTAGCGGGCTGGCAGACCCAGTACTTC; CDR3 protein: CASSLAGWQTQYF
D gene: NA; clone size: NA; J gene: TRBJ1-4; V gene: TRBV15; CDR3 DNA: TGTGCCACCAGAGCGACAGGTGGAACTAATGAAAAACTGTTTTTT; CDR3 protein: CATRATGGTNEKLFF
D gene: NA; clone size: few; J gene: TRBJ1-2; V gene: TRBV6-5; CDR3 DNA: TGTGCCAGCAGCCGGACAGCTAACTATGGCTACACCTTC; CDR3 protein: CASSRTANYGYTF
D gene: TRBD2; clone size: NA; J gene: TRBJ2-3; V gene: TRBV18; CDR3 DNA: TGTGCCAGCTCACCAGTGCGGGTTACTAGCGGTCGAGATACGCAGTATTTT; CDR3 protein: CASSPVRVTSGRDTQYF
D gene: NA; clone size: few; J gene: TRBJ1-3; V gene: TRBV9; CDR3 DNA: TGTGCCAGCAGCCAAGAGGCTGGAAACACCATATATTTT; CDR3 protein: CASSQEAGNTIYF
D gene: NA; clone size: once; J gene: TRBJ2-1; V gene: TRBV27; CDR3 DNA: TGTGCCAGCACCCCTGGAGGGATAGCGCATGTTTCGCAGTTCTTC; CDR3 protein: CASTPGGIAHVSQFF
D gene: TRBD2; clone size: NA; J gene: TRBJ2-7; V gene: TRBV7-2; CDR3 DNA: TGTGCCAGCAGCTTAGCGCGAGCGGGGGGGCGATCTTACGAGCAGTACTTC; CDR3 protein: CASSLARAGGRSYEQYF
D gene: NA; clone size: NA; J gene: TRBJ1-2; V gene: TRBV6-5; CDR3 DNA: TGTGCCAGCAGAAGGGTCCCGACAGGCCCAGATGGCTACACCTTC; CDR3 protein: CASRRVPTGPDGYTF
D gene: TRBD1; clone size: NA; J gene: TRBJ1-1; V gene: TRBV5-1; CDR3 DNA: TGCGCCAGCAGCTTGAAAGGGGGCGCGAACACTGAAACTTTCTTT; CDR3 protein: CASSLKGGANTETFF
D gene: TRBD1; clone size: NA; J gene: TRBJ1-6; V gene: TRBV5-4; CDR3 DNA: TGTGCCAGCAGCCGACCGGGACAGGGGGAAAATTCACCCCTCCACTTT; CDR3 protein: CASSRPGQGENSPLHF
D gene: TRBD2; clone size: NA; J gene: TRBJ2-1; V gene: TRBV11-3; CDR3 DNA: TGTGCCAGCAGCGAAAGCGGGGGGGCCAATGAGCAGTTCTTC; CDR3 protein: CASSESGGANEQFF
D gene: TRBD1; clone size: NA; J gene: TRBJ2-7; V gene: TRBV18; CDR3 DNA: TGTGCCAGCTCACCACAAACAGGGGACCGCGAGCAGTACTTC; CDR3 protein: CASSPQTGDREQYF
D gene: NA; clone size: NA; J gene: TRBJ2-5; V gene: TRBV11-2; CDR3 DNA: NA; CDR3 protein: CASSPVGQGSYRYF
D gene: NA; clone size: NA; J gene: TRBJ2-3; V gene: TRBV11-2; CDR3 DNA: TGTGCCAGCAGCTTAGGAAGGACAGGCACAGATACGCAGTATTTT; CDR3 protein: CASSLGRTGTDTQYF
D gene: TRBD2; clone size: NA; J gene: TRBJ2-7; V gene: TRBV11-3; CDR3 DNA: TGTGCCAGCAGCCAAACGGGGGGATCCTACGAGCAGTACTTC; CDR3 protein: CASSQTGGSYEQYF
D gene: TRBD1; clone size: NA; J gene: TRBJ2-7; V gene: TRBV4-3; CDR3 DNA: TGCGCCAGCAGCCAGAAACCCCCGGGACAGATCTACGAGCAGTACTTC; CDR3 protein: CASSQKPPGQIYEQYF
D gene: TRBD1; clone size: once; J gene: TRBJ2-7; V gene: TRBV5-4; CDR3 DNA: TGTGCCAGCAGCTTAAAGACAGGGGGCCCTGACGACGAGCAGTACTTC; CDR3 protein: CASSLKTGGPDDEQYF
D gene: NA; clone size: NA; J gene: TRBJ2-7; V gene: TRBV28; CDR3 DNA: TGTGCCAGCAGTCAATCTACAGCCAACTACGAGCAGTACTTC; CDR3 protein: CASSQSTANYEQYF
D gene: TRBD1; clone size: NA; J gene: TRBJ2-5; V gene: TRBV6-1; CDR3 DNA: TGCGCCAGCTCTCCAGGGGGCGGGGAGACCCAGTACTTC; CDR3 protein: CASSPGGGETQYF
D gene: NA; clone size: NA; J gene: TRBJ1-2; V gene: TRBV28; CDR3 DNA: TGTGCCAGCAGTTCCGGACAGCTTAGTAACTATGGCTACACCTTC; CDR3 protein: CASSSGQLSNYGYTF